Listed here is a single T cell receptor beta chain. Antigen unknown. The data derive from a study of shared clonotypes between healthy human individuals. Across the study: Each donor's CD4 naive and CD4 memory cells filled three plates apiece, CD8 naive two, and CD8 memory one. Study-wide points: Lower generation probabilities were found for non-shared clonotypes than for those shared by all four donors. Naive CD4 clonotype sharing across several donors was roughly 5%.

Naive CD8 cells comprised CD45RO-negative, CCR7-positively selected cells, excluding terminally differentiated effector memory CD45RA+ cells. The assay was immunoSEQ multiplex PCR, and TCRdb's table has in-frame clones only and misses some. This table has about 2 million clones, approximately 94% appearing once. The receptor comes from a man aged 18 to 30 in good health. Sequencing was carried out using naive CD8+ T cells sorted from blood.

CDR3 nucleotides: TGCAGCGTTGAAGATTCGTCGGACGGGACAGATACGCAGTATTTT. Its protein product is CSVEDSSDGTDTQYF. The chain is built from TRBV29-1 and TRBJ2-3; no definite D call. Between the trimmed V and J ends, which lost 0 bases and 3 bases, there was a span of 13 bases. The CDR3 sequence is 15 residues long. Per the germline V gene, CDR1 is SQVTM and CDR2 is ANQGSEA.